The table lists the clone carrying this TCR beta chain with a few counts. The data were taken from a study of early T cells in non-severe SARS-CoV-2 infection. The length of the CDR3 is 14 residues. The V and J ends lost 4 bases and 2 bases respectively, with 11 bases between them. Germline V lookup: CDR1 DFQATT, CDR2 SNEGSKA (reference sequence). TCRdb itself ran the 5' RACE reads through MiXCR, one entry per CDR3 protein. Among roughly 93,000 distinct CDR3 sequences, 14% to 15% were seen once, and the ten largest hold about 0.59%. The V gene is TRBV20-1, the J gene TRBJ2-2, with D perhaps matching TRBD1 (6 bases). The TCR comes from an adult who was a healthcare worker with PCR-confirmed SARS-CoV-2 infection or an uninfected control (not recorded which). The material sequenced was whole blood. The CDR3 bases are TGCAGTGCTAAGCGAGGGGGAAACACCGGGGAGCTGTTTTTT. The encoded protein is CSAKRGGNTGELFF.